This note documents a single T cell receptor beta chain sequence. The entry originates in a study of OX40 agonist ivuxolimab in advanced cancers. Looking at the study overall: Patients in the trial were receiving intravenous ivuxolimab every 2 weeks, at doses of 0.01 to 10 mg/kg.

Trimming took off 2 bases at V and 5 bases at J, with 13 bases between the two ends. The CDR3 sequence is 14 residues long. Germline CDR1 reads SGHRS; CDR2 reads YFSETQ. Profiling relied on immunoSEQ multiplex PCR, and the TCRdb table lists in-frame clones only, not all of them. The table lists about 43,000 clones, more than 80% of them singletons. The sequence came from an adult with an advanced solid tumor such as melanoma, head and neck, liver or kidney cancer. J is TRBJ1-1 and V is TRBV5-1; D may be TRBD1 (5 bases). This specimen was CD4+ or CD8+ T cells sorted from blood, taken in a trial of the OX40 agonist ivuxolimab. CDR3 in DNA: TGCGCCAGCAGCTTCAAACAGGCGGGGACTGAAGCTTTCTTT. Translated: CASSFKQAGTEAFF.